A single sample gave rise to the 25 T cell receptor beta chains below, sequenced in a study of cytomegalovirus exposure and HLA in healthy donors. In the PCR, 60 Vbeta and 13 Jbeta primers were used. This table comes from immunoSEQ multiplex PCR, and its TCRdb copy is limited to in-frame clones, with some not included. The listing contains about 200,000 clones. The source material was PBMCs. Receptors were obtained from a boy between 5 and 17 years old in good health and CMV-seronegative.

V and J are TRBV11-2 and TRBJ2-7; 7 bases are shared with TRBD2. Germline CDR1 and CDR2: SGHAT and FQNNGV. Trimming took 0 bases from V and 1 from J; bases not matched to a gene: 0. The CDR3 extends over 14 amino acids. CDR3 in amino acids: CASSLERGSYEQYF. DNA for the CDR3: TGTGCCAGCAGCTTAGAGCGGGGGTCCTACGAGCAGTACTTC.

The J gene is TRBJ2-7, the V gene TRBV4-2, with D perhaps matching TRBD1 (5 bases). V lost 0 bases to trimming and J lost 5 bases, with 11 bases between them. CDR1 and CDR2 (germline): LGHNA, YNFKEQ. This CDR3 has 14 residues. This chain's CDR3 is CASSQDLTRDEQYF. The CDR3 nucleotides read TGTGCCAGCAGCCAAGATCTAACCAGGGACGAGCAGTACTTC.

V and J are TRBV6-5 and TRBJ2-1, with 8 nucleotides matching TRBD2. This CDR3 region has 15 residues. Germline values: CDR1 MNHEY, CDR2 SVGAGI. After removal of 6 bases from V and 6 bases from J, the junction contained 10 bases not matched to a gene. The CDR3 is CASRPSGGKGNEQFF. The CDR3 DNA reads TGTGCCAGCAGGCCCAGCGGGGGCAAGGGCAATGAGCAGTTCTTC.

The V call is TRBV27, the J call TRBJ1-2, with D tentatively TRBD1 (6 bases). Germline V gene data show CDR1 as MNHEY and CDR2 as SMNVEV (reference sequence). The CDR3 spans 19 residues. V was pared by 5 bases and J by 0 bases, with 25 bases between. This CDR3 reads CASSQPNRQVPQPNYGYTF. The CDR3 coding sequence is TGTGCCAGCAGTCAGCCCAATCGACAGGTCCCCCAACCTAACTATGGCTACACCTTC.

This sequence joins TRBV7-9 and TRBJ1-2, with TRBD1 as a possible D gene (6 bases). The germline CDR1 and CDR2 sequences are SEHNR and FQNEAQ (reference sequence). V was trimmed by 5 bases and J by 6 bases, leaving 10 bases between them. The CDR3 length is 12 residues. The CDR3 region is CASSPGVDGYTF. CDR3 nucleotides: TGTGCCAGCAGCCCAGGGGTCGATGGCTACACCTTC.

This sequence joins TRBV27 and TRBJ1-6; D is unclear. The V gene's germline CDR1 is MNHEY and CDR2 SMNVEV (reference sequence). V was cut by 5 bases and J by 4 bases, with 3 bases left in between. The CDR3 sequence is 12 residues long. CDR3 sequence reads: CASSIYNSPLHF. CDR3 in DNA: TGTGCCAGCAGTATATATAATTCACCCCTCCACTTT.

The chain recombines TRBV30 with TRBJ2-1; a weak D match, TRBD2 (7 bases). Germline values: CDR1 GTSNPN, CDR2 SVGIG (reference sequence). This CDR3 has 14 residues. Trimming cost V 4 bases and J 5 bases, with 15 bases left between them. CDR3 amino acids: CAWKRGAQDNEQFF. In nucleotides, the CDR3 is TGTGCCTGGAAACGGGGGGCCCAGGACAATGAGCAGTTCTTC.

V is TRBV19 and J is TRBJ2-7; 8 positions agree with TRBD2. V lost 5 bases and J lost 4; bases outside the gene matches: 10. CDR1 LNHDA and CDR2 SQIVND come from the germline V gene (reference sequence). The CDR3 has 15 amino acids. This CDR3 reads CASSHLRGGKYEQYF. The CDR3 coding sequence is TGTGCCAGTAGTCACCTCCGGGGGGGAAAATACGAGCAGTACTTC.

The J gene is TRBJ1-2, the V gene TRBV15; no clear D. Germline V gene sequence: CDR1 LNHNV, CDR2 YYDKDF (reference sequence). The CDR3 contains 14 residues. The ends were cut back, 8 bases at V and 4 bases at J, with 17 bases in the middle. CDR3 loop: CATSPRERFYGYTF. The CDR3 region has the DNA TGTGCCACCTCACCACGGGAACGGTTCTATGGCTACACCTTC.

This chain connects TRBV29-1 to TRBJ2-7; 8 bases align to TRBD1. J lost 4 bases, V lost 0 bases, and 2 bases had no gene match. The CDR3 covers 13 residues. Looked up from germline, CDR1 is SQVTM and CDR2 is ANQGSEA. The chain's CDR3 is CSVEEDRGYEQYF. In DNA, the CDR3 is TGCAGCGTTGAAGAAGACAGGGGTTACGAGCAGTACTTC.

J is TRBJ1-1 and V is TRBV19; D remains unclear. V was shortened by 8 bases and J by 6 bases, with 22 bases between the two germline ends. The CDR3 has 15 residues. CDR1 LNHDA and CDR2 SQIVND come from the germline V gene (reference sequence). The chain's CDR3 is CASRPYDGHTSEAFF. The CDR3 DNA is TGTGCCAGTCGGCCTTATGATGGGCATACCTCTGAAGCTTTCTTT.

The rearrangement joins TRBV27 to TRBJ1-2; TRBD1 aligns across 8 bases. Germline assignment: CDR1 MNHEY and CDR2 SMNVEV (reference sequence). The CDR3 is made up of 13 amino acids. The V segment lost 8 bases and the J segment 2 bases; nucleotides outside the gene matches: 4. The CDR3 protein is CASGRQGNYGYTF. CDR3 coding DNA: TGTGCCAGCGGACGACAGGGGAACTATGGCTACACCTTC.

CDR3 residues: CATSREGSRRQGNYGYTF. The CDR3, as DNA: TGTGCCACCAGCAGAGAAGGATCCCGTCGACAGGGGAACTATGGCTACACCTTC. V is TRBV15 and J is TRBJ1-2; TRBD1 matches at 8 bases. The CDR3 is 18 residues long. Losses at the gene ends were 0 bases for V and 2 bases for J; bases not matched to a gene: 11. Per germline, CDR1 LNHNV and CDR2 YYDKDF (reference sequence).

The rearrangement links TRBV6-5 to TRBJ2-5; 9 bases align to TRBD1. The end of the DNA fits TRBJ2-7 better, so the J call may be wrong. This CDR3 has 15 amino acids. Germline assignment: CDR1 MNHEY and CDR2 SVGAGI. As DNA, the CDR3 is TGTGCCAGCAGTATCGACAGGGGGAAATCCTACGAGCAGTACTTC. It yields the protein CASSIDRGKSYEQYF.

The chain has TRBV11-2 and TRBJ1-3, with a weak D call TRBD1 (6 bases). V was cut by 1 base and J by 4 bases, with 11 bases left in between. CDR1 SGHAT and CDR2 FQNNGV come from the germline V gene. This CDR3 comprises 15 residues. DNA for the CDR3: TGTGCCAGCAGCTTAGTAGGGGGACAAGGAAACACCATATATTTT. The encoded protein is CASSLVGGQGNTIYF.

The rearrangement uses TRBV5-4 and TRBJ1-2, with TRBD1 matching over 8 bases. The CDR3 is 15 amino acids. CDR1 and CDR2 (germline): SGHNT, YYREEE (reference sequence). V gave up 3 bases and J gave up 4 bases; unmatched junction bases: 8. Written as DNA, the CDR3 is TGTGCCAGCAGCTCGCAGGGGACAGGTACCTATGGCTACACCTTC. Translation: CASSSQGTGTYGYTF.

This sequence joins TRBV11-3 and TRBJ1-1; TRBD1 aligns across 7 bases. V lost 5 bases, J lost 8 bases, and 5 bases stayed unmatched. The CDR3 consists of 12 residues. CDR1 and CDR2 (germline): SGHNT, YENEEA. The CDR3 protein is CASSALGQEAFF. As DNA, the CDR3 is TGTGCCAGCAGCGCCTTGGGACAGGAAGCTTTCTTT.

The chain recombines TRBV11-2 with TRBJ1-1, with 9 bases fitting TRBD1. The germline gives CDR1 SGHAT, CDR2 FQNNGV. The CDR3 is 12 residues long. The V and J ends lost 8 bases and 5 bases, in that order; junction bases with no gene match: 3. Here the CDR3 reads CASGTGITEAFF. The CDR3 DNA reads as TGTGCCAGCGGGACAGGGATAACTGAAGCTTTCTTT. The full variable domain, rest sourced from reference TRBV11-2 and TRBJ1-1, is EAGVAQSPRYKIIEKRQSVAFWCNPISGHATLYWYQQILGQGPKLLIQFQNNGVVDDSQLPKDRFSAERLKGVDSTLKIQPAKLEDSAVYLCASGTGITEAFFGQGTRLTVV.

This chain links TRBV5-4 with TRBJ1-4, with 7 bases identical to TRBD1. Looked up from germline, CDR1 is SGHNT and CDR2 is YYREEE (reference sequence). The CDR3 sequence is 14 residues long. The ends lost 0 bases at V and 8 bases at J; junction bases unmatched: 4. CDR3 protein: CASSLGPRGEKLFF. The CDR3 coding sequence is TGTGCCAGCAGCTTGGGTCCCAGGGGGGAAAAACTGTTTTTT.

The V gene is TRBV7-9, the J gene TRBJ1-1; D possibly corresponds to TRBD1 (6 bases). Germline CDR1 SEHNR, CDR2 FQNEAQ (reference sequence). The CDR3 has 13 residues. Trimming left V 7 bases short and J 1 base short, with 10 bases between. The CDR3 protein is CASTDRRNTEAFF. In DNA form, the CDR3 reads TGTGCCAGCACCGACAGGAGGAACACTGAAGCTTTCTTT.

This chain's CDR3 is CASSSGQGLGYGYTF. CDR3 DNA: TGTGCCAGCAGTTCTGGACAGGGGCTCGGCTATGGCTACACCTTC. The rearrangement uses TRBV27 and TRBJ1-2, with TRBD1 identical over 9 bases. The CDR3 has 15 residues. V gave up 4 bases and J gave up 4 bases; unmatched junction bases: 7. Germline V CDR1 and CDR2: MNHEY, SMNVEV (reference sequence).

Written as DNA, the CDR3 is TGTGCCAGCAGCCTGGGACAGGGGGGGAACGGGGAGCTGTTTTTT. Translated: CASSLGQGGNGELFF. The chain recombines TRBV5-4 with TRBJ2-2; 11 bases line up with TRBD1. Trimming at V came to 4 bases and at J to 7 bases, leaving 6 bases not matched to a gene. This CDR3 contains 15 residues. Germline V gene data show CDR1 as SGHNT and CDR2 as YYREEE (reference sequence).

The chain employs TRBV2 and TRBJ1-2; D gene unclear. The V gene's germline CDR1 is SNHLY and CDR2 FYNNEI. The CDR3 has 16 amino acids. Trimming removed 2 bases at V and 2 bases at J, with 15 bases between. The CDR3 loop is CASSESEVRRNYGYTF. CDR3 coding DNA: TGTGCCAGCAGTGAATCTGAAGTCAGGAGGAACTATGGCTACACCTTC.

The chain uses TRBV6-1 and TRBJ2-2, with TRBD2 matching over 15 bases. Germline assignment: CDR1 MNHNS and CDR2 SASEGT. V lost 4 bases to trimming and J lost 6 bases; unmatched junction nucleotides: 3. The CDR3 runs 16 residues. The CDR3 DNA reads TGTGCCAGCAGTGCTAGGACTAGCGGGGGGGCCGGGGAGCTGTTTTTT. Its translation is CASSARTSGGAGELFF.

V and J are TRBV19 and TRBJ2-1; D may be TRBD1 (5 bases). Germline V gene sequence: CDR1 LNHDA, CDR2 SQIVND (reference sequence). Trimming removed 4 bases from V and 8 bases from J, with 12 bases in between. The CDR3 loop spans 13 amino acids. The CDR3 here is CASSKVGAHEQFF. CDR3 in DNA: TGTGCCAGTAGTAAGGTAGGGGCCCATGAGCAGTTCTTC.